These 29 T cell receptor beta chains originate from one sample sequenced in a study of beta chain features in type 1 diabetes (dated by TCRdb to 2016 to 2018). The method behind the library was the immunoSEQ multiplex PCR assay. The entire amount of isolated RNA was reverse transcribed using the High Capacity cDNA Reverse Transcription Kit, so the sequenced TCRB transcripts were expressed ones. TCRdb took over this immuneACCESS table, retaining in-frame rearrangements with V and J assigned. Such tables are incomplete; in checked studies, under half of the missing clones stem from an unresolved V gene, and the remainder is unexplained. The sample includes 860,000 or so clones, with 17% observed a single time. Of the sample, around 0.02% falls within the top ten clones. The material sequenced was naive CD4+ T cells from blood. Read against the paper, the sample's cell subset or site label means: true naive CD4+ T cells. All receptors derive from a woman aged 18-30 years in good health.

The rearrangement joins TRBV19 to TRBJ1-2; a weak D match, TRBD1 (5 bases). Per germline, CDR1 LNHDA and CDR2 SQIVND (reference sequence). This CDR3 has 14 amino acids. Trimming removed 6 bases from V and 0 bases from J, with 11 bases in between. The CDR3 DNA reads TGTGCCAGTAGCCTAGGGGAGACTAACTATGGCTACACCTTC. As protein: CASSLGETNYGYTF.

The chain links TRBV6-5 to TRBJ2-1; the D gene is possibly TRBD2 (6 bases). Germline values: CDR1 MNHEY, CDR2 SVGAGI. Trimming cost V 6 bases and J 7 bases, with 19 bases left between them. The CDR3 totals 15 residues. CDR3 coding DNA: TGTGCCAGCAGCAGGCGGGACTCTGGACAAAATGAGCAGTTCTTC. It translates to CASSRRDSGQNEQFF.

This chain joins TRBV30 and TRBJ1-5; 11 positions agree with TRBD1. J was trimmed by 5 bases and V by 4 bases; bases with no gene match: 4. This CDR3 has 14 amino acids. Germline V gene sequence: CDR1 GTSNPN, CDR2 SVGIG (reference sequence). CDR3 residues: CAWIRTGGDQPQHF. The CDR3 nucleotides read TGTGCCTGGATTCGGACAGGGGGCGATCAGCCCCAGCATTTT.

This clone has just a few counts. J is TRBJ2-3 and V is TRBV27, with D possibly being TRBD2 (5 bases). The germline V and J ends were trimmed by 6 bases and 7 bases, with 11 bases remaining between them. CDR1 and CDR2 from the germline V gene are MNHEY and SMNVEV (reference sequence). The CDR3 runs to 12 residues. The CDR3 here is CASRGSTYTQYF. The CDR3 nucleotides are TGTGCCAGCAGAGGGAGTACGTATACGCAGTATTTT.

The sample holds a few counts of this clone. In DNA form, the CDR3 reads TGTGCCAGCAGTTTAGGTGGTAGCCAGCCCCAGCATTTT. Translated, it gives CASSLGGSQPQHF. V and J are TRBV27 and TRBJ1-5; D unclear. The CDR3 is 13 residues long. From germline, CDR1 is MNHEY and CDR2 SMNVEV (reference sequence). Trimming removed 2 bases from V and 7 bases from J, with 9 bases in between.

This sequence joins TRBV5-1 and TRBJ2-1; 11 nucleotides line up with TRBD2. CDR1 and CDR2 from the germline V gene are SGHRS and YFSETQ. The CDR3 totals 17 residues. The V and J ends lost 0 bases and 9 bases, in that order; junction bases with no gene match: 11. Written as DNA, the CDR3 is TGCGCCAGCAGCTTGGAGTTACTAGCGGGAGATTATGTTGAGCAGTTCTTC. Protein sequence: CASSLELLAGDYVEQFF.

The V and J genes are TRBV7-2 and TRBJ2-7, with TRBD2 identical over 7 bases. This CDR3 is built from 15 residues. Trimming cost V 5 bases and J 1 base; bases outside gene matches: 8. CDR1 SGHTA and CDR2 FQGNSA come from the germline V gene. The CDR3 protein is CASSASGNPSYEQYF. The CDR3 DNA reads TGTGCCAGCAGCGCGAGCGGGAATCCATCCTACGAGCAGTACTTC.

J is TRBJ2-2 and V is TRBV5-1; D may be TRBD1 or TRBD2 (5 bases each). Trimming shortened V by 5 bases and J by 2 bases, and 13 bases separated the two germline ends. The CDR3 is 15 amino acids. Per the germline V gene, CDR1 is SGHRS and CDR2 is YFSETQ. Written as DNA, the CDR3 is TGCGCCAGCAGTGGGGACGGTCTTAACACCGGGGAGCTGTTTTTT. Residues: CASSGDGLNTGELFF.

This clone came up once. The DNA of the CDR3 is TGTGCCAGCAGCCGAAGTGCAGGGGGCTATGGCTACACCTTC. It is translated as CASSRSAGGYGYTF. This chain links TRBV14 with TRBJ1-2; 7 bases match TRBD1. The CDR3 length is 14 residues. Per germline, CDR1 SGHDN and CDR2 FVKESK. J was trimmed by 4 bases and V by 4 bases; bases with no gene match: 6. The full variable domain, completed using reference TRBV14 and TRBJ1-2, is EAGVTQFPSHSVIEKGQTVTLRCDPISGHDNLYWYRRVMGKEIKFLLHFVKESKQDESGMPNNRFLAERTGGTYSTLKVQPAELEDSGVYFCASSRSAGGYGYTFGSGTRLTVV.

This clone was observed a handful of times. CDR3: CATSENWGIGGNQPQHF. The CDR3 region has the DNA TGTGCCACCAGCGAAAATTGGGGGATAGGGGGCAATCAGCCCCAGCATTTT. This sequence joins TRBV15 and TRBJ1-5; D is perhaps TRBD1 (5 bases). The germline V gene encodes CDR1 LNHNV and CDR2 YYDKDF (reference sequence). This CDR3 spans 17 amino acids. The V gene lost 5 bases and the J gene lost 2 bases, with 19 bases spanning the gap.

This clone was seen a handful of times. The chain recombines TRBV7-9 with TRBJ2-1; no definite D call. Germline values: CDR1 SEHNR, CDR2 FQNEAQ (reference sequence). This CDR3 is built from 11 residues. Trimming took 5 bases from V and 12 from J, leaving 11 bases between them. CDR3 nucleotides: TGTGCCAGCAGCCCCACCGTCGTGCAGTTCTTC. Translated: CASSPTVVQFF.

This clone was seen only a few times. This chain connects TRBV7-9 to TRBJ1-1; no clear D gene. The germline gives CDR1 SEHNR, CDR2 FQNEAQ (reference sequence). Trimming stripped 10 bases from V and 11 bases from J, with 20 bases between. The CDR3 consists of 12 residues. Here the CDR3 DNA reads TGTGCCATCCTCCTTCCCCAGAACCTGGCTTTCTTT. Translating gives CAILLPQNLAFF.

This clone appeared a few times. The gene calls are TRBV5-1 and TRBJ2-1, with 8 bases identical to TRBD2. The CDR3 covers 15 residues. From germline, CDR1 is SGHRS and CDR2 YFSETQ. The V and J ends lost 0 bases and 8 bases, in that order; junction bases with no gene match: 7. The CDR3 is CASSLVLSGSDEQFF. The CDR3 DNA is TGCGCCAGCAGCTTGGTATTGAGCGGGAGCGATGAGCAGTTCTTC.

The rearrangement joins TRBV28 to TRBJ2-7, with unresolved D. Trimming removed 3 bases at V and 7 bases at J, with 7 bases between. Germline V gives CDR1 MDHEN, CDR2 SYDVKM. This CDR3 is built from 11 residues. The CDR3 DNA reads TGTGCCAGCAGTTTTCAATGGGAGCAGTACTTC. Amino acid sequence: CASSFQWEQYF.

As regards this clone: Additional DNA sequences in this sample encode the identical CDR3. The chain carries TRBV18 and TRBJ2-7; the D is unclear. From germline, CDR1 is KGHSH and CDR2 LQKENI. The ends were cut back, 2 bases at V and 1 base at J, with 3 bases in the middle. The CDR3 consists of 12 residues. The CDR3 bases are TGTGCCAGCTCACCAAATTCCTACGAGCAGTACTTC. Its protein is CASSPNSYEQYF.

J is TRBJ2-3 and V is TRBV28; 7 bases map to TRBD2. CDR1 and CDR2 (germline): MDHEN, SYDVKM. The CDR3 loop spans 13 amino acids. J lost 9 bases, V lost 5 bases, and 8 bases had no gene match. The CDR3 region is CASSPASGGTQYF. CDR3 DNA: TGTGCCAGCAGTCCCGCTAGCGGTGGGACGCAGTATTTT. Variable domain in full (rest from reference TRBV28 and TRBJ2-3): DVKVTQSSRYLVKRTGEKVFLECVQDMDHENMFWYRQDPGLGLRLIYFSYDVKMKEKGDIPEGYSVSREKKERFSLILESASTNQTSMYLCASSPASGGTQYFGPGTRLTVL.

The chain links TRBV4-2 to TRBJ2-1, with D hard to call. The CDR3 has 16 amino acids. The V and J ends lost 1 base and 4 bases respectively, with 14 bases between them. The germline gives CDR1 LGHNA, CDR2 YNFKEQ. The CDR3 spells CASSQVSRVGYNEQFF. In nucleotides, the CDR3 is TGTGCCAGCAGCCAAGTTTCGAGAGTAGGGTACAATGAGCAGTTCTTC.

The chain is built from TRBV7-6 and TRBJ2-5; TRBD1 matches at 11 bases. CDR1 is SGHVS and CDR2 is FNYEAQ in the germline V gene. The V segment lost 4 bases and the J segment 5 bases; nucleotides outside the gene matches: 3. This CDR3 has 14 amino acids. This CDR3 reads CASSSGQGAETQYF. The CDR3 region has the DNA TGTGCCAGCAGCTCAGGACAGGGGGCGGAGACCCAGTACTTC.

This clone has a handful of counts. The chain employs TRBV6-5 and TRBJ2-5; D is perhaps TRBD1 (5 bases). V shed 2 bases and J shed 5 bases, with 15 bases lying between them. The CDR3 spans 15 residues. Germline V lookup: CDR1 MNHEY, CDR2 SVGAGI. CDR3 amino acids: CASSYGKGPWETQYF. CDR3 nucleotide sequence: TGTGCCAGCAGTTACGGGAAGGGGCCTTGGGAGACCCAGTACTTC.

In its sample, this clone was seen a few times. The rearrangement joins TRBV5-1 to TRBJ2-5; D perhaps matches TRBD2 (6 bases). The length of the CDR3 is 13 residues. CDR1 and CDR2 (germline): SGHRS, YFSETQ. The germline V and J ends were trimmed by 5 bases and 3 bases, with 11 bases remaining between them. The CDR3 sequence: CASRPAGKETQYF. CDR3 sequence (DNA): TGCGCCAGCAGGCCGGCGGGGAAAGAGACCCAGTACTTC.

Only a few counts were recorded for this clone. The genes are TRBV14 and TRBJ2-1; 7 nucleotides align to TRBD1. Per germline, CDR1 SGHDN and CDR2 FVKESK. V dropped 4 bases and J dropped 4; count of bases not matched to a gene: 7. The CDR3 is 15 residues long. CDR3 coding DNA: TGTGCCAGCAGCCGCAGACAGGGACATTACAATGAGCAGTTCTTC. Its protein is CASSRRQGHYNEQFF. Based on the CDR3 plus reference TRBV14 and TRBJ2-1, the full variable domain is EAGVTQFPSHSVIEKGQTVTLRCDPISGHDNLYWYRRVMGKEIKFLLHFVKESKQDESGMPNNRFLAERTGGTYSTLKVQPAELEDSGVYFCASSRRQGHYNEQFFGPGTRLTVL.

This clone was seen only a few times. The gene calls are TRBV27 and TRBJ2-5, with 7 nucleotides matching TRBD1. V dropped 0 bases and J dropped 9; count of bases not matched to a gene: 10. Germline assignment: CDR1 MNHEY and CDR2 SMNVEV (reference sequence). There are 15 residues in the CDR3. Written as DNA, the CDR3 is TGTGCCAGCAGTTTATCGCCGGACAGGCTCGGAGCCCAGTACTTC. Translation gives CASSLSPDRLGAQYF.

This clone was recorded many times. Other DNA sequences in this specimen translate into the identical CDR3. The genes are TRBV7-2 and TRBJ2-3; D unresolved. The CDR3 length is 12 residues. Germline CDR1 reads SGHTA; CDR2 reads FQGNSA. V dropped 1 base and J dropped 3 bases, with 2 bases sitting between them. The CDR3 bases are TGTGCCAGCAGCTTAGGGACAGATACGCAGTATTTT. Translating gives CASSLGTDTQYF.

The gene calls are TRBV18 and TRBJ2-2; 8 bases map to TRBD2. CDR1 and CDR2 from the germline V gene are KGHSH and LQKENI. This CDR3 is built from 16 residues. The junction had 6 bases not matched to a gene; V was cut back by 2 bases and J by 4 bases. CDR3 residues: CASSPSIGTSTGELFF. CDR3 coding DNA: TGTGCCAGCTCACCAAGCATTGGGACTAGCACCGGGGAGCTGTTTTTT.

This clone appeared a few times. This chain uses TRBV2 with TRBJ2-1, with D possibly matching TRBD2 (7 bases). Looked up from germline, CDR1 is SNHLY and CDR2 is FYNNEI. V lost 4 bases, J lost 8 bases, and 21 bases lay in between. The CDR3 runs 16 residues. For the CDR3, the DNA is TGTGCCAGCAGTGGAATGGGGGCCTTTGCGGGGGATGAGCAGTTCTTC. This codes for CASSGMGAFAGDEQFF.

The V call is TRBV7-3, the J call TRBJ2-2; 7 positions agree with TRBD2. V shed 5 bases and J 5 bases; nucleotides not matched to a gene: 8. The CDR3 totals 15 residues. CDR1 and CDR2 from the germline V gene are SGHTA and FQGTGA. In DNA, the CDR3 is TGTGCCAGCAGCCCAACTAGCGCGGGAACCGGGGAGCTGTTTTTT. This sequence encodes CASSPTSAGTGELFF.

CDR3 sequence reads: CASSPVWGVQETQYF. In DNA, the CDR3 is TGTGCCAGCAGCCCTGTGTGGGGGGTACAAGAGACCCAGTACTTC. The J gene is TRBJ2-5, the V gene TRBV6-5, with D possibly TRBD2 on 6 matching bases. Trimming removed 6 bases at V and 2 bases at J, with 16 bases between. This CDR3 is built from 15 residues. Germline CDR1 reads MNHEY; CDR2 reads SVGAGI.

This clone was observed a few times. The chain uses TRBV20-1 and TRBJ2-7; D unclear. V lost 5 bases, J lost 6 bases, and 8 bases lay in between. Germline lookup yields CDR1 DFQATT and CDR2 SNEGSKA (reference sequence). This CDR3 spans 10 amino acids. CDR3 bases: TGCAGTGCTTCAATTTCCGAGCAGTACTTC. Residues: CSASISEQYF.

This chain links TRBV4-1 with TRBJ2-1; 7 nucleotides agree with TRBD1. V lost 4 bases to trimming and J lost 0 bases; unmatched junction nucleotides: 6. The germline V gene encodes CDR1 MGHRA and CDR2 YSYEKL. The CDR3 loop spans 16 amino acids. CDR3 region: CASSRERDSSYNEQFF. The DNA of the CDR3 is TGCGCCAGCAGCCGCGAACGGGACAGCTCCTACAATGAGCAGTTCTTC.